A selection of T cell receptor beta chains follows, all from one sample in a study of T cells in Graves' hyperthyroidism and ophthalmopathy. In TCRdb, the multiplex PCR reads were re-called with MiXCR into one record per CDR3 protein. The sample lists under 650,000 distinct CDR3 sequences; 15% to 20% were seen once. Sequences were obtained from blood. Receptor source: a young woman with Graves' hyperthyroidism. The CDR3 runs from the conserved cysteine through the conserved F or W. The D gene is left open where the match is weak. A row's size may be missing; if present it is once, few, many or a size class.

j_gene | abundance | v_gene | d_gene | CDR3nt | CDR3aa
TRBJ1-2 | many | TRBV2 | NA | TGTGCCACCTTCCCTGCGAGAGGGAACTATGGCTACACCTTC | CATFPARGNYGYTF
TRBJ2-5 | NA | TRBV5-1 | TRBD1 | TGCGCCAGCAGCTTGGCGTCCGGGACAGGGATGGAGACCCAGTACTTC | CASSLASGTGMETQYF
TRBJ2-3 | NA | TRBV7-8 | NA | TGTGCCAGCAGTTTCGCGGGCATCGCAGATACGCAGTATTTT | CASSFAGIADTQYF
TRBJ2-3 | many | TRBV11-3 | TRBD1 | TGTGCCAGCAGCTTAGGACAGGGCCTTTCGGATACGCAGTATTTT | CASSLGQGLSDTQYF
TRBJ2-7 | many | TRBV20-1 | TRBD2 | TGCAGTGCCCCCGGACTAGCGGGAGATTGGGCCCGCTCCTACGAGCAGTACTTC | CSAPGLAGDWARSYEQYF
TRBJ2-1 | NA | TRBV13 | TRBD2 | TGTGCCAGCAACGGGGGGGTACTTACCAATGAGCAGTTCTTC | CASNGGVLTNEQFF
TRBJ2-1 | few | TRBV9 | TRBD2 | TGTGCCAGCAGCGTTCCCCGAAGCGGGAAAGGGAATGAGCAGTTCTTC | CASSVPRSGKGNEQFF
TRBJ2-7 | many | TRBV9 | TRBD1 | TGTGCCAGCAGCGTCACGGGACAGGGCGACGAGCAGTACTTC | CASSVTGQGDEQYF
TRBJ1-5 | many | TRBV20-1 | NA | TGCAGTGCTACGAGCAATCAGCCCCAGCATTTT | CSATSNQPQHF
TRBJ1-2 | few | TRBV5-6 | TRBD1 | TGTGCCAGCAGCTTGGGTTTGGGACAGGGGGCTGATCGGCGTTATGGCTACACCTTC | CASSLGLGQGADRRYGYTF
TRBJ2-3 | many | TRBV7-3 | NA | TGTGCCAGCAGCTTAAGCAGCCGGCGTGGAGATACGCAGTATTTT | CASSLSSRRGDTQYF
TRBJ1-5 | many | TRBV6-2/TRBV6-3 | NA | TGTGCCAGCAGTTACTCTGGAGGTGGCAATCAGCCCCAGCATTTT | CASSYSGGGNQPQHF
TRBJ2-1 | few | TRBV14 | TRBD2 | TGTGCCAGCAGTCGGACTAGCTTGGATGAGCAGTTCTTC | CASSRTSLDEQFF
TRBJ2-7 | NA | TRBV20-1 | NA | TGCAGTGCTAGGGGTGGGAAGCCCTACGAGCAGTACTTC | CSARGGKPYEQYF
TRBJ1-1 | many | TRBV28 | TRBD1 | TGTGCCAGCAGTCCTACAGGGGGCTTGAACACTGAAGCTTTCTTT | CASSPTGGLNTEAFF
TRBJ1-1 | many | TRBV28 | NA | TGTGCCAGCAGTTTTGACGGGGGGCAGATCACTGAAGCTTTCTTT | CASSFDGGQITEAFF
TRBJ1-5 | few | TRBV5-6 | NA | TGTGCCAGCAGCTTGGGGGCTAGCCAGCCCCAGCATTTT | CASSLGASQPQHF
TRBJ1-5 | few | TRBV5-1 | TRBD1 | TGCGCCAGCAGCTCCGGGACAGGAGATAGCAATCAGCCCCAGCATTTT | CASSSGTGDSNQPQHF
TRBJ2-2 | NA | TRBV12-3/TRBV12-4 | NA | TGTGCCAGCAGTTCCAACCTTTACACCGGGGAGCTGTTTTTT | CASSSNLYTGELFF
TRBJ2-7 | many | TRBV20-1 | TRBD2 | TGCAGTGCTAGTCGAGCGGGAGTTCTCTACGAGCAGTACTTC | CSASRAGVLYEQYF
TRBJ1-6 | many | TRBV6-5 | NA | TGTGCCAGCAGTTTTACAGGACCATATAATTCACCCCTCCACTTT | CASSFTGPYNSPLHF
TRBJ1-1 | few | TRBV29-1 | TRBD1 | TGCAGCGTTGAACCGGACAGGGGAGCTTTCTTT | CSVEPDRGAFF
TRBJ1-5 | NA | TRBV4-1 | TRBD1 | TGCGCCAGCAGCCAAGAATTGGGGACAGGGAAACAGCCCCAGCATTTT | CASSQELGTGKQPQHF
TRBJ1-1 | many | TRBV7-2 | NA | TGTGCCAGCATCCCGTTCCGGGACACCGTGTTCATGAACACTGAAGCTTTCTTT | CASIPFRDTVFMNTEAFF
TRBJ2-3 | few | TRBV18 | TRBD2 | TGTGCCAGCTCATCCGCGGGAGGGCCAGATACGCAGTATTTT | CASSSAGGPDTQYF
TRBJ1-5 | few | TRBV19 | NA | TGTGCCAGTAGTACCCTTCTGACTCAGCCCCAGCATTTT | CASSTLLTQPQHF
TRBJ2-7 | many | TRBV5-1 | NA | TGCGCCAGCAGCTTTCTGTTAGGAGGGCCGGACGAGCAGTACTTC | CASSFLLGGPDEQYF
TRBJ2-3 | many | TRBV28 | NA | TGTGCCAGCAGTGTTCTAGCTGAGGGCACAGATACGCAGTATTTT | CASSVLAEGTDTQYF
TRBJ2-7 | many | TRBV18 | TRBD1 | TGTGCCAGCTCGCCGGGACAGAGGAGCCCCTACGAGCAGTACTTC | CASSPGQRSPYEQYF
TRBJ2-2 | few | TRBV20-1 | TRBD2 | TGCAGTGTGAAGCGGGAGTTGAACACCGGGGAGCTGTTTTTT | CSVKRELNTGELFF
TRBJ2-5 | many | TRBV24-1 | TRBD1 | TGTGCCACCAGTGATCCACCGGGACAGGGAGGAGAGACCCAGTACTTC | CATSDPPGQGGETQYF
TRBJ2-6 | NA | TRBV7-3 | NA | TGTGCCAGCAGCTCCAGAAAGTCTGGGGCCAACGTCCTGACTTTC | CASSSRKSGANVLTF
TRBJ2-5 | few | TRBV13 | TRBD1 | TGTGCCAGCAGCGTGGACAGGGGGGGCCAAGAGACCCAGTACTTC | CASSVDRGGQETQYF
TRBJ1-1 | NA | TRBV9 | NA | TGTGCCAGCAGCGGGGGACTGATGAACACTGAAACTTTCTTT | CASSGGLMNTETFF
TRBJ1-3 | few | TRBV12-3/TRBV12-4 | TRBD1 | TGTGCCAGCAGTTTTCTCCGGACAGGGAGAGTAGGAAACACCATATATTTT | CASSFLRTGRVGNTIYF
TRBJ2-1 | many | TRBV5-5 | NA | TGTGCCAGCAGCTTGGGCAGCGGAGCCTACAATGAGCAGTTCTTC | CASSLGSGAYNEQFF
TRBJ2-2 | few | TRBV27 | NA | TGTGCCAGCAGTCCCGAGCTGTTTTTT | CASSPELFF
TRBJ1-1 | many | TRBV30 | NA | TGTGCCTGGAGTGGTGACGAGACCATGAACACTGAAGCTTTCTTT | CAWSGDETMNTEAFF
TRBJ2-7 | many | TRBV2 | NA | TGTGCCAGCAGTCAGGATGGCTCCTACGAGCAGTACTTC | CASSQDGSYEQYF
TRBJ2-6 | NA | TRBV7-8 | TRBD1 | TGTGCCAGCAGCTTGACAGGGGCCAGCTCTGGGGCCAACGTCCTGACTTTC | CASSLTGASSGANVLTF
TRBJ2-7 | once | TRBV7-2 | TRBD1 | TGTGCCAGCAGCTTAGCAGGGGGACAGCAGTACGAGCAGTACTTC | CASSLAGGQQYEQYF
TRBJ1-1 | NA | TRBV30 | NA | TGTGCCTGGAGTGTACAAGGGCCGGGGCTGGCTTTCTTT | CAWSVQGPGLAFF
TRBJ1-4 | NA | TRBV19 | NA | TGTGCCAGTAGTATCGGGGCTACAACTAATGAAAAACTGTTTTTT | CASSIGATTNEKLFF